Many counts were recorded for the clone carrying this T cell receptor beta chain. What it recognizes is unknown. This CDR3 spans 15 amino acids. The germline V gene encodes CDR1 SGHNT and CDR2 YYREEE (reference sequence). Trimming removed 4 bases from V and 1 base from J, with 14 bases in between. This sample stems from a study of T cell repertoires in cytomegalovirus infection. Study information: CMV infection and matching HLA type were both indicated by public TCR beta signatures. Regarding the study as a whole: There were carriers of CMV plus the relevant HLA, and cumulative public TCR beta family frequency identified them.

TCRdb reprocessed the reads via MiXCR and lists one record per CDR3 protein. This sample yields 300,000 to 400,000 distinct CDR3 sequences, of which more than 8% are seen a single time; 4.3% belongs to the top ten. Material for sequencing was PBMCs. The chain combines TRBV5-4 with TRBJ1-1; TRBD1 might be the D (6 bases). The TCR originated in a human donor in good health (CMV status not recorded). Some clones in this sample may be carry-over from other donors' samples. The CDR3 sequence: CASSTGGRSNTEAFF. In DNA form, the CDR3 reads TGTGCCAGCAGCACCGGGGGGCGGTCGAACACTGAAGCTTTCTTT.